What follows are 32 T cell receptor beta chains derived from one specimen sequenced in a study of blood T cell repertoires in COVID-19 (dated by TCRdb to about 2020). Library generation was performed with the immunoSEQ multiplex PCR assay. As stored in TCRdb, this immuneACCESS dataset retains in-frame rearrangements with V and J assigned. A fraction of the clones does not appear; measured against another copy, unresolved V genes explain less than half of the discrepancy, and the remainder lacks a known reason. This sample lists some 79,000 clones; roughly 91% were detected once. About 15% of the sample comes from the top ten. Sample: peripheral blood. These receptors were obtained from a man aged 65 to 85 with active or convalescent COVID-19.

The CDR3 loop is CASSRPGQGYEQYF. The CDR3 coding sequence is TGTGCCAGCAGCCGACCGGGACAGGGGTACGAGCAGTACTTC. V usage is TRBV4-2 and J usage is TRBJ2-7; 10 positions agree with TRBD1. Unmatched junction bases numbered 4, after V lost 4 bases and J lost 4 bases. Germline CDR1 and CDR2: LGHNA and YNFKEQ. The CDR3 has 14 amino acids.

This clone was found once. This chain connects TRBV10-3 to TRBJ2-3, with 7 positions matching TRBD2. In germline, CDR1 is ENHRY, CDR2 SYGVKD. The CDR3 spans 14 residues. After removal of 2 bases from V and 4 bases from J, the junction contained 3 bases not matched to a gene. DNA of the CDR3: TGTGCCATCAGTGAGATGGGGGGGGCAGATACGCAGTATTTT. As protein: CAISEMGGADTQYF.

J is TRBJ1-3 and V is TRBV7-2; D is unresolved. Germline V gene data show CDR1 as SGHTA and CDR2 as FQGNSA. The CDR3 has 14 amino acids. The V end was cut by 3 bases, the J end by 0 bases, with 6 bases between. CDR3 residues: CASSFSYSGNTIYF. CDR3 nucleotide sequence: TGTGCCAGCAGCTTTAGTTACTCTGGAAACACCATATATTTT.

This chain connects TRBV2 to TRBJ2-3; TRBD2 matches 9 bases. Germline V gene lookup returns CDR1 SNHLY and CDR2 FYNNEI. The ends lost 6 bases at V and 6 bases at J; junction bases unmatched: 22. This CDR3 contains 19 residues. CDR3: CASRGPSSGTSLSRDTQYF. The CDR3 nucleotides read TGTGCCAGCAGGGGGCCCTCTTCCGGGACTAGCCTCTCGCGGGATACGCAGTATTTT.

This chain uses TRBV5-6 with TRBJ1-5; a weak D match, TRBD1 (5 bases). The V and J ends lost 4 bases and 5 bases respectively, with 13 bases between them. The CDR3 has 14 residues. Germline loops: CDR1 SGHDT, CDR2 YYEEEE. This chain's CDR3 is CASSRGTWDQPQHF. In nucleotides, the CDR3 is TGTGCCAGCAGCAGAGGGACTTGGGATCAGCCCCAGCATTTT.

This clone was picked up one time. The chain has TRBV30 and TRBJ1-6; 9 nucleotides line up with TRBD1. The CDR3 contains 15 residues. CDR1 and CDR2 (germline): GTSNPN, SVGIG (reference sequence). Unmatched junction bases numbered 10, after V lost 4 bases and J lost 9 bases. The CDR3 region has the DNA TGTGCCTGGAAACCACTGGGACAGGGATCTTCACCCCTCCACTTT. Its translation: CAWKPLGQGSSPLHF.

This chain uses TRBV6-1 with TRBJ2-1; D is undetermined. Per the germline V gene, CDR1 is MNHNS and CDR2 is SASEGT. The V end was cut by 1 base, the J end by 9 bases, with 16 bases between. The CDR3 length is 15 residues. CDR3 loop: CASSEGGSLPGEQFF. The DNA of the CDR3 is TGTGCCAGCAGTGAAGGAGGTTCCCTCCCGGGTGAGCAGTTCTTC.

The chain has TRBV2 and TRBJ1-4; no clear D. From germline, CDR1 is SNHLY and CDR2 FYNNEI. V was clipped by 7 bases and J by 8 bases, with 14 bases between them. This CDR3 spans 13 amino acids. This CDR3 is CASTRFAGEKLFF. CDR3 DNA: TGTGCCAGCACCCGGTTCGCCGGGGAAAAACTGTTTTTT.

V gene TRBV19 combines with J gene TRBJ2-7, with 7 bases identical to TRBD2. J gave up 1 base and V 0 bases, and 9 bases lay outside the gene matches. CDR3 length: 17 residues. The V gene's germline CDR1 is LNHDA and CDR2 SQIVND (reference sequence). The CDR3 region is CASSIEVSSGMSYEQYF. CDR3 DNA: TGTGCCAGTAGTATAGAGGTTTCCAGCGGGATGTCCTACGAGCAGTACTTC.

This chain joins TRBV4-3 and TRBJ2-1, with 7 bases lining up with TRBD1. The V and J ends lost 5 bases and 5 bases, in that order; junction bases with no gene match: 9. Looked up from germline, CDR1 is LGHNA and CDR2 is YSLEER. There are 15 residues in the CDR3. CDR3 residues: CASSVRDRENNEQFF. CDR3 DNA: TGCGCCAGCAGCGTTCGGGACAGAGAGAACAATGAGCAGTTCTTC.

V and J are TRBV9 and TRBJ1-1; 7 bases match TRBD1. The CDR3 is 14 amino acids. V trimming: 4 bases; J trimming: 0 bases; junction bases outside the gene matches: 3. Germline CDR1 is SGDLS and CDR2 is YYNGEE. The CDR3 bases are TGTGCCAGCAGCCGACAGGGAATGAACACTGAAGCTTTCTTT. This codes for CASSRQGMNTEAFF.

The chain couples TRBV28 to TRBJ2-2; weak D call: TRBD2 (6 bases). There are 15 residues in the CDR3. Trimming stripped 1 base from V and 5 bases from J, with 11 bases between. Germline CDR1 reads MDHEN; CDR2 reads SYDVKM. CDR3 residues: CASSLFLGGTGELFF. CDR3 coding DNA: TGTGCCAGCAGTTTATTCCTCGGGGGAACCGGGGAGCTGTTTTTT.

J is TRBJ2-1 and V is TRBV5-4; 8 bases are shared with TRBD1. The CDR3 runs to 17 residues. Germline CDR1 and CDR2: SGHNT and YYREEE (reference sequence). V was pared by 5 bases and J by 6 bases, with 16 bases of the junction left unmatched. The CDR3 protein is CASRPLVGGQVPNEQFF. For the CDR3, the DNA is TGTGCCAGCAGGCCACTCGTGGGGGGACAGGTCCCCAATGAGCAGTTCTTC.

The chain links TRBV28 to TRBJ2-4, with 7 positions matching TRBD2. CDR3 length: 15 amino acids. Trimming at V came to 6 bases and at J to 1 base, leaving 6 bases not matched to a gene. Germline CDR1 is MDHEN and CDR2 is SYDVKM. CDR3 DNA: TGTGCCAGCAGGTCCGCGGGAGCGGCCAAAAACATTCAGTACTTC. This sequence encodes CASRSAGAAKNIQYF.

V usage is TRBV3-1 (or the pseudogene TRBV3-2) and J usage is TRBJ1-6; D is ambiguous. The CDR3 consists of 14 residues. Trimming took off 2 bases at V and 9 bases at J, with 11 bases between the two ends. The germline V gene has CDR1 LGHDT and CDR2 YNNKEL (reference sequence). CDR3 coding DNA: TGTGCCAGCAGCCAATACTCCGGAGGTTCACCCCTCCACTTT. Amino acid sequence: CASSQYSGGSPLHF.

The CDR3: CASSQSVGDEAFF. CDR3 in DNA: TGTGCCAGCAGCCAATCGGTCGGGGATGAAGCTTTCTTT. This rearrangement joins TRBV3-1 (or the pseudogene TRBV3-2) to TRBJ1-1; D call uncertain. Trimming removed 2 bases at V and 7 bases at J, with 11 bases between. CDR3 length: 13 amino acids. Looked up from germline, CDR1 is LGHDT and CDR2 is YNNKEL (reference sequence).

V is TRBV10-3 and J is TRBJ2-4, with D tentatively TRBD2 (6 bases). Germline V CDR1 and CDR2: ENHRY, SYGVKD. V lost 7 bases, J lost 8 bases, and 30 bases lay in between. CDR3 length: 18 residues. As DNA, the CDR3 is TGTGCCATCACCTGTGAGCGAGCGCCTCAACGGAGGGGAGACATTCAGTACTTC. Its protein product is CAITCERAPQRRGDIQYF.

The chain recombines TRBV7-8 with TRBJ2-7; D may be TRBD2 (6 bases). V dropped 8 bases and J dropped 6 bases, with 17 bases sitting between them. CDR3 length: 13 amino acids. Germline V gene lookup returns CDR1 SGHVS and CDR2 FQNEAQ. CDR3 sequence (DNA): TGTGCCAGCTCCGTGGCGGGGAATGGCGAGCAGTACTTC. Its protein is CASSVAGNGEQYF. Drawing the rest from reference TRBV7-8 and TRBJ2-7, the complete variable domain is GAGVSQSPRYKVAKRGQDVALRCDPISGHVSLFWYQQALGQGPEFLTYFQNEAQLDKSGLPSDRFFAERPEGSVSTLKIQRTQQEDSAVYLCASSVAGNGEQYFGPGTRLTVT.

The table lists this clone with a few counts. The J gene is TRBJ1-4, the V gene TRBV4-3, with TRBD1 matching over 7 bases. V gave up 5 bases and J gave up 1 base; unmatched junction bases: 10. This CDR3 region has 17 residues. CDR1 and CDR2 (germline): LGHNA, YSLEER. The CDR3 spells CASSEGAEMGTNEKLFF. CDR3 coding DNA: TGCGCCAGCAGCGAGGGGGCGGAAATGGGAACTAATGAAAAACTGTTTTTT.

The CDR3 spells CSASGGGLNTEAFF. CDR3 nucleotide sequence: TGCAGTGCTAGTGGGGGAGGGCTCAACACTGAAGCTTTCTTT. This chain links TRBV20-1 with TRBJ1-1; D is perhaps TRBD1 (5 bases). Germline V gene sequence: CDR1 DFQATT, CDR2 SNEGSKA (reference sequence). This CDR3 is 14 amino acids long. Trimming took 3 bases from V and 2 from J, leaving 13 bases between them.

V gene TRBV6-4 combines with J gene TRBJ1-5, with D perhaps TRBD1 (5 bases). The CDR3 length is 19 residues. The V and J ends lost 2 bases and 1 base respectively, with 21 bases between them. Germline CDR1 and CDR2: MRHNA and SNTAGT. CDR3 in DNA: TGTGCCAGCAGTGACATCAGCGACAGAACTACACTAAGCAATCAGCCCCAGCATTTT. This sequence encodes CASSDISDRTTLSNQPQHF.

The chain recombines TRBV28 with TRBJ2-7, with D maybe TRBD1 (6 bases). The germline gives CDR1 MDHEN, CDR2 SYDVKM. Trimming removed 6 bases at V and 2 bases at J, with 20 bases between. The CDR3 has 16 residues. The CDR3 loop is CASSLPVGQGTYEQYF. CDR3 coding DNA: TGTGCCAGCAGCCTACCAGTGGGGCAGGGGACCTACGAGCAGTACTTC.

This clone was detected once. The chain joins TRBV24-1 to TRBJ1-1; D uncertain. Germline assignment: CDR1 KGHDR and CDR2 SFDVKD. Trimming removed 9 bases from V and 5 bases from J, with 12 bases in between. The CDR3 is 12 residues long. The CDR3, as DNA: TGTGCCACCGGTGTCACGGGGACTGAAGCTTTCTTT. This gives the protein CATGVTGTEAFF.

The rearrangement uses TRBV2 and TRBJ2-5; D is possibly TRBD1 (5 bases). V was cut by 2 bases and J by 5 bases, with 15 bases left in between. CDR1 and CDR2 (germline): SNHLY, FYNNEI. CDR3 length: 15 amino acids. The CDR3 sequence: CASSEQGLALETQYF. The CDR3 DNA sequence: TGTGCCAGCAGTGAACAGGGCCTGGCGCTGGAGACCCAGTACTTC.

This rearrangement joins TRBV28 to TRBJ2-7, with a tentative D call TRBD2 (6 bases). CDR3 length: 13 residues. Germline CDR1 MDHEN, CDR2 SYDVKM. Trimming cost V 6 bases and J 0 bases, with 9 bases left between them. CDR3 DNA: TGTGCCAGCAGCGGAGGGTTCTCCTACGAGCAGTACTTC. This sequence encodes CASSGGFSYEQYF.

CDR3 sequence: CASSLRVTEAFF. Written as DNA, the CDR3 is TGTGCCAGCAGTCTTAGAGTAACTGAAGCTTTCTTT. The genes are TRBV28 and TRBJ1-1; D unclear. The CDR3 has 12 residues. V lost 5 bases and J 5 bases, leaving 9 bases between the germline ends. Germline V lookup: CDR1 MDHEN, CDR2 SYDVKM.

J is TRBJ2-5 and V is TRBV7-8; the D gene is possibly TRBD2 (7 bases). The V gene lost 5 bases and the J gene lost 9 bases, with 19 bases spanning the gap. Germline values: CDR1 SGHVS, CDR2 FQNEAQ. This CDR3 contains 14 residues. The CDR3 here is CASSPPGGRSAQYF. The CDR3 region has the DNA TGTGCCAGCAGCCCCCCCGGGGGGCGGTCGGCCCAGTACTTC.

This chain links TRBV9 with TRBJ1-3; D might be TRBD1 (5 bases). Trimming removed 0 bases from V and 10 bases from J, with 8 bases in between. The CDR3 is 12 amino acids. Germline-derived CDR1 and CDR2 are SGDLS and YYNGEE. The DNA for the CDR3 is TGTGCCAGCAGCGTAGAGGGGATGACCATATATTTT. Its protein is CASSVEGMTIYF.

The chain is built from TRBV27 and TRBJ1-5, with a possible D match to TRBD1 (6 bases). Germline lookup yields CDR1 MNHEY and CDR2 SMNVEV (reference sequence). The V end lost 6 bases, the J end lost 1 base, and 13 bases lay between the germline ends. The CDR3 loop spans 15 amino acids. CDR3 nucleotides: TGTGCCAGCAGGGTACAGGGTGTAAGCAATCAGCCCCAGCATTTT. Protein: CASRVQGVSNQPQHF.

This clone was recorded only once. This chain connects TRBV19 to TRBJ2-2, with 7 bases lining up with TRBD1. Germline V gene lookup returns CDR1 LNHDA and CDR2 SQIVND (reference sequence). J gave up 7 bases and V 3 bases, and 5 bases lay outside the gene matches. The CDR3 contains 14 residues. The CDR3 region has the DNA TGTGCCAGTAGTATTTACAGGGGAGTCGGGGAGCTGTTTTTT. This encodes CASSIYRGVGELFF.

The DNA of the CDR3 is TGTGCCATCAAGGGACAGGCTGAAGCTTTCTTT. Its protein product is CAIKGQAEAFF. The rearrangement uses TRBV10-3 and TRBJ1-1; 8 bases line up with TRBD1. The junction had 1 base not matched to a gene; V was cut back by 7 bases and J by 6 bases. Germline CDR1 and CDR2: ENHRY and SYGVKD. This CDR3 is 11 amino acids long.

J is TRBJ1-5 and V is TRBV7-2; D gene unclear. The V gene's germline CDR1 is SGHTA and CDR2 FQGNSA. V was pared by 6 bases and J by 3 bases, with 9 bases between. The CDR3 totals 13 residues. The CDR3 DNA reads as TGTGCCAGCAGGACAAGCTTCAATCAGCCCCAGCATTTT. Translated, it gives CASRTSFNQPQHF.